The 21 T cell receptor beta chains listed next were all sequenced from one sample in a study of vaccination and CD4 T cells after COVID-19. The treatment: roughly 10-day PBMC culture with coronavirus spike peptide pools or control peptides (ViraFEST assay). For these receptors, no antigen is known. Sequencing of cultured CD4+ T cell DNA used the Oncomine TCR Beta short-read assay. TCRdb re-called the PCR reads with MiXCR, one entry per CDR3 protein. The sample consists of roughly 13,000 distinct CDR3 sequences, 50% of them appearing once. Sample: CD4+ T cells from blood, cultured in vitro. The origin of the receptors is a human donor who had recovered from COVID-19.

This chain uses TRBV6-2 or TRBV6-3 with TRBJ2-5; D remains ambiguous. V was shortened by 6 bases and J by 5 bases, with 10 bases between the two germline ends. The CDR3 runs to 12 residues. The germline gives CDR1 MNHEY, CDR2 SVGEGT. The CDR3 loop reads CASSLTEETQYF. In DNA form, the CDR3 reads TGTGCCAGCAGCCTTACGGAGGAGACCCAGTACTTC.

The table lists this clonotype with a count of one. The chain carries TRBV11-2 and TRBJ2-7; weak D call: TRBD2 (5 bases). This CDR3 is built from 14 residues. The germline gives CDR1 SGHAT, CDR2 FQNNGV. Trimming removed 5 bases from V and 7 bases from J, with 18 bases in between. The DNA of the CDR3 is TGTGCCAGCAGCCTCCGACCGGACTCGGCTGAGCAGTACTTC. It is translated as CASSLRPDSAEQYF. Supplemented by reference TRBV11-2 and TRBJ2-7, the full variable domain reads EAGVAQSPRYKIIEKRQSVAFWCNPISGHATLYWYQQILGQGPKLLIQFQNNGVVDDSQLPKDRFSAERLKGVDSTLKIQPAKLEDSAVYLCASSLRPDSAEQYFGPGTRLTVT.

This clonotype was seen a few times. Here the CDR3 DNA reads TGCAGTGCTAGTGGGGGGCGGGGGTATAACACCGGGGAGCTGTTTTTT. Translation gives CSASGGRGYNTGELFF. This chain links TRBV20-1 with TRBJ2-2; maybe TRBD2 (7 bases). The CDR3 has 16 residues. V was cut by 3 bases and J by 2 bases, with 16 bases left in between. Per germline, CDR1 DFQATT and CDR2 SNEGSKA (reference sequence).

The genes are TRBV18 and TRBJ1-1, with D unresolved. The germline gives CDR1 KGHSH, CDR2 LQKENI. The V gene lost 3 bases and the J gene lost 6 bases, with 11 bases spanning the gap. The CDR3 has 13 residues. CDR3 protein: CASSPGLGAEAFF. In DNA, the CDR3 is TGTGCCAGCTCACCCGGGCTGGGCGCTGAAGCTTTCTTT.

This clonotype appeared a few times. CDR3 in amino acids: CASSRDPIYGYTF. The CDR3 region has the DNA TGCGCCAGCAGTCGGGATCCGATCTATGGCTACACCTTC. The chain combines TRBV10-2 with TRBJ1-2; D remains unclear. V shed 5 bases and J shed 4 bases, with 11 bases lying between them. CDR3 length equals 13 residues. Looked up from germline, CDR1 is WSHSY and CDR2 is SAAADI.

The V and J genes are TRBV27 and TRBJ1-1; D may be TRBD1 (6 bases). Looked up from germline, CDR1 is MNHEY and CDR2 is SMNVEV (reference sequence). The CDR3 totals 14 residues. V was cut by 8 bases and J by 4 bases, with 17 bases left in between. CDR3 sequence reads: CASLSPRGGTEAFF. The DNA for the CDR3 is TGTGCCAGCCTTTCCCCCCGAGGGGGCACTGAAGCTTTCTTT.

The rearrangement links TRBV12-3 or TRBV12-4 to TRBJ2-3; no clear D gene. The V end was cut by 3 bases, the J end by 2 bases, with 6 bases between. The CDR3 runs to 13 residues. CDR3 sequence: CASSFRPTDTQYF. For the CDR3, the DNA is TGTGCCAGCAGTTTCCGACCCACAGATACGCAGTATTTT.

The V and J genes are TRBV6-1 and TRBJ2-3; 10 nucleotides agree with TRBD2. The CDR3 runs to 14 residues. Looked up from germline, CDR1 is MNHNS and CDR2 is SASEGT. J was trimmed by 3 bases and V by 11 bases; bases with no gene match: 8. The CDR3 coding sequence is TGTGCCTGCGAGCGGGGGGGCGAAACAGATACGCAGTATTTT. It is translated as CACERGGETDTQYF.

V is TRBV7-6 and J is TRBJ2-3, with TRBD1 identical over 10 bases. Germline values: CDR1 SGHVS, CDR2 FNYEAQ. There are 15 residues in the CDR3. V was clipped by 6 bases and J by 2 bases; unmatched bases: 5. CDR3 region: CASRAGTGDTDTQYF. The CDR3 DNA is TGTGCCAGCAGGGCCGGGACAGGGGACACAGATACGCAGTATTTT. The variable domain in full, with the rest retrieved from reference TRBV7-6 and TRBJ2-3, is GAGVSQSPRYKVTKRGQDVALRCDPISGHVSLYWYRQALGQGPEFLTYFNYEAQQDKSGLPNDRFSAERPEGSISTLTIQRTEQRDSAMYRCASRAGTGDTDTQYFGPGTRLTVL.

The chain is built from TRBV5-4 and TRBJ1-2; D not certain. Trimming shortened V by 1 base and J by 8 bases, and 15 bases separated the two germline ends. Germline V CDR1 and CDR2: SGHNT, YYREEE (reference sequence). There are 14 residues in the CDR3. This chain's CDR3 is CASSLKLEGEGYTF. The DNA for the CDR3 is TGTGCCAGCAGCTTGAAGTTAGAGGGTGAGGGCTACACCTTC. Full variable domain (remainder filled in from reference TRBV5-4 and TRBJ1-2): ETGVTQSPTHLIKTRGQQVTLRCSSQSGHNTVSWYQQALGQGPQFIFQYYREEENGRGNFPPRFSGLQFPNYSSELNVNALELDDSALYLCASSLKLEGEGYTFGSGTRLTVV.

This rearrangement joins TRBV11-3 to TRBJ1-2; D is ambiguous. CDR1 is SGHNT, CDR2 YENEEA, per germline. V gave up 2 bases and J gave up 5 bases, with 9 bases separating them. The CDR3 runs 13 residues. In nucleotides, the CDR3 is TGTGCCAGCAGCTTACCAGACACTTATGGCTACACCTTC. It codes for CASSLPDTYGYTF.

This clonotype came up once. The chain combines TRBV12-5 with TRBJ1-2; maybe TRBD1 (6 bases). The CDR3 consists of 16 residues. Germline V gene sequence: CDR1 LGHNT, CDR2 FRNRAP. With 1 base removed from V and 3 bases from J, the gap between germline ends came to 15 bases. The CDR3 is CASGLAQGRLDYGYTF. The CDR3 region has the DNA TGTGCTAGTGGTTTGGCCCAGGGGCGACTTGACTATGGCTACACCTTC. Together with reference TRBV12-5 and TRBJ1-2, the CDR3 gives the full variable domain: DARVTQTPRHKVTEMGQEVTMRCQPILGHNTVFWYRQTMMQGLELLAYFRNRAPLDDSGMPKDRFSAEMPDATLATLKIQPSEPRDSAVYFCASGLAQGRLDYGYTFGSGTRLTVV.

The rearrangement joins TRBV5-1 to TRBJ2-6; 7 bases are shared with TRBD1. There are 18 residues in the CDR3. Germline CDR1 is SGHRS and CDR2 is YFSETQ. V trimming: 4 bases; J trimming: 0 bases; junction bases outside the gene matches: 10. CDR3 in DNA: TGCGCCAGCAGCCCCCGTGAGGGGGCCCTCTCTGGGGCCAACGTCCTGACTTTC. Its protein product is CASSPREGALSGANVLTF.

This chain connects TRBV19 to TRBJ1-5, with D perhaps TRBD1 (6 bases). The CDR3 covers 17 residues. Per the germline V gene, CDR1 is LNHDA and CDR2 is SQIVND (reference sequence). Trimming stripped 5 bases from V and 2 bases from J, with 19 bases between. CDR3 residues: CASSPRGTSYGNQPQHF. As DNA, the CDR3 is TGTGCCAGTAGTCCGCGTGGGACATCGTATGGCAATCAGCCCCAGCATTTT.

The chain has TRBV7-8 and TRBJ2-7; maybe TRBD2 (6 bases). V lost 8 bases to trimming and J lost 3 bases, with 8 bases between them. CDR1 and CDR2 from the germline V gene are SGHVS and FQNEAQ. The CDR3 spans 11 residues. The CDR3 region is CASGRGYEQYF. CDR3 sequence (DNA): TGTGCCAGCGGGCGGGGCTACGAGCAGTACTTC.

This clonotype was observed a few times. CDR3 loop: CAIEGTRGFPASTDTQYF. The CDR3 nucleotides are TGTGCCATCGAAGGGACAAGGGGTTTCCCCGCTAGCACAGATACGCAGTATTTT. V is TRBV10-3 and J is TRBJ2-3; possible D gene TRBD1, 6 bases. V lost 8 bases, J lost 0 bases, and 24 bases lay in between. This CDR3 has 18 residues. Per germline, CDR1 ENHRY and CDR2 SYGVKD.

This clonotype was observed a few times. V and J are TRBV10-3 and TRBJ1-4, with D possibly TRBD1 on 5 matching bases. CDR1 is ENHRY, CDR2 SYGVKD, per germline. The CDR3 consists of 12 residues. Trimming stripped 10 bases from V and 5 bases from J, with 11 bases between. The DNA of the CDR3 is TGTGCCACCGGGGCTTTAAATGAAAAACTGTTTTTT. This codes for CATGALNEKLFF.

The chain has TRBV7-9 and TRBJ1-2, with TRBD1 matching 8 bases. The CDR3 sequence is 14 residues long. The J segment lost 7 bases and the V segment lost 3 bases, leaving 7 bases of the junction unmatched. Per germline, CDR1 SEHNR and CDR2 FQNEAQ (reference sequence). CDR3 in amino acids: CASSFSDRVGGYTF. CDR3 DNA sequence: TGTGCCAGCAGCTTTTCGGACAGGGTCGGTGGCTACACCTTC.

CDR3 sequence reads: CASRDGGAGDTQYF. CDR3 coding DNA: TGTGCCAGCAGAGACGGGGGGGCCGGAGATACGCAGTATTTT. The chain couples TRBV6-2 or TRBV6-3 to TRBJ2-3; 8 bases map to TRBD2. The V segment lost 6 bases and the J segment 5 bases; nucleotides outside the gene matches: 7. The CDR3 extends over 14 amino acids. Germline V gene sequence: CDR1 MNHEY, CDR2 SVGEGT.

J is TRBJ2-7 and V is TRBV4-1, with D possibly TRBD1 on 5 matching bases. The V gene's germline CDR1 is MGHRA and CDR2 YSYEKL. This CDR3 has 16 amino acids. V dropped 8 bases and J dropped 7 bases, with 27 bases sitting between them. CDR3 protein: CASGTTGSSSTREQYF. In DNA, the CDR3 is TGCGCCAGCGGTACTACAGGATCAAGCTCCACGAGGGAGCAGTACTTC.

The V call is TRBV5-4, the J call TRBJ1-1, with D possibly matching TRBD1 (5 bases). V was shortened by 3 bases and J by 5 bases, with 11 bases between the two germline ends. The CDR3 contains 13 residues. The germline CDR1 and CDR2 sequences are SGHNT and YYREEE (reference sequence). The CDR3 DNA is TGTGCCAGCAGCTCAGTCGACAGTACTGAAGCTTTCTTT. Residues: CASSSVDSTEAFF.